This T cell receptor beta chain was found in a study of PD-L1 blockade in urothelial cancer. Study background: Analysis of blood occurred 3 weeks (second dose) and 6 weeks after treatment start.

Clones were sequenced by immunoSEQ multiplex PCR, and TCRdb holds only the in-frame ones, with some missing. The data hold about 130,000 clones, with about 82% observed a single time. Germline V gives CDR1 MDHEN, CDR2 SYDVKM. There are 13 residues in the CDR3. V lost 10 bases, J lost 6 bases, and 8 bases stayed unmatched. Stated time point: peripheral blood 6 weeks after treatment start. Sequencing was performed on PBMCs, taken around atezolizumab (anti-PD-L1) treatment. The source is a man aged 45-65 years with urothelial cancer. The rearrangement uses TRBV28 and TRBJ2-2, with TRBD2 matching over 7 bases. The CDR3 protein is CATGRAVPGELFF. In DNA, the CDR3 is TGTGCCACAGGGAGGGCAGTTCCCGGGGAGCTGTTTTTT.